This is a list of T cell receptor beta chains from one sample in a study of preoperative IRX-2 immunotherapy in early breast cancer. Repertoires were generated with immunoSEQ multiplex PCR, while TCRdb's copy carries only in-frame clones and drops some. The sample contains some 30,000 clones, under 85% of which appear only once. Specimen: lymph node tissue, collected from a patient treated with IRX-2 immunotherapy. Every receptor here comes from a human donor with breast cancer. Both conserved end residues are part of each CDR3.

v_call cdr3_aa
TRBV19 CASSLEEHSYNEQFF
TRBV19 CASSISAYNEQFF
TRBV15 CATSSLAMGQGLRGYTF
TRBV6-8 CASSYTTGTKNTEAFF
TRBV29-1 CSVDDLYQQEQYF
TRBV6-4 CATGRRGPYNEQFF
TRBV15 CATSRVTGTFSYEQYF
TRBV30 CAWKSGGREKLFF
TRBV11-3 CASSLRGRGEKLFF
TRBV5-1 CASSLGTGPSTDTQYF
TRBV19 CASSIDWGAMNGQFF
TRBV18 CASSPGQGHSGELFF
TRBV19 CASSSQSNFPGYTF
TRBV18 CASSPPSGSGQFF
TRBV18 CASSQDRENTGELFF
TRBV19 CASSPNREETQYF
TRBV6-8 CASSYRGLGTEAFF
TRBV12-5 CASGLTPDNYTIYF
TRBV23-1 CASSRRGNTEAFF
TRBV14 CASGSTGGFSPLHF
TRBV14 CASSRSGGSYNEQFF
TRBV9 CASSVGLVDNEQFF
TRBV18 CASSGQANTEAFF
TRBV28 CASTGQVKTYEQYF
TRBV23-1 CASSQSGTGTGTGELFF
TRBV19 CASSIGPGSIGYTF
TRBV30 CAWSGVGYGYTF